A selection of T cell receptor beta chains follows, all from one sample in a study of blood T cell repertoires in COVID-19. Clones were sequenced by immunoSEQ multiplex PCR, and TCRdb holds only the in-frame ones, with some missing. The sample holds around 500,000 clones, roughly 90% seen once. The source material was PBMCs or T cells enriched from blood (not recorded which). These receptors originate from a woman aged 40-49 years who had recovered from COVID-19. CDR3s include the opening cysteine and the closing phenylalanine or tryptophan. The D gene is left open where the match is weak. Only some rows state a clone size, as once, few, many or a class for expanded clones.

clone_size	j_call	d_call	v_call	cdr3_nt	cdr3_aa
.	TRBJ1-1	.	TRBV7-2	TGTGCCAGCAGCTCTCAAGTGGCGGGGACTGAAGCTTTCTTT	CASSSQVAGTEAFF
.	TRBJ2-4	TRBD2	TRBV27	TGTGCCAGCAGATCTAGCGGGAGGGCCTTAGCCAAAAACATTCAGTACTTC	CASRSSGRALAKNIQYF
.	TRBJ1-2	TRBD1	TRBV7-2	TGTGCCAGCAGCTTAACCACAGGGGTTTATGGCTACACCTTC	CASSLTTGVYGYTF
.	TRBJ1-3	.	TRBV2	TGTGCCAGCAGTGTGACAGGTCCCTCTGGAAACACCATATATTTT	CASSVTGPSGNTIYF
.	TRBJ1-1	.	TRBV3-1/TRBV3-2	TGTGCCAGCAGCCAAGTCGGTGGGAACACTGAAGCTTTCTTT	CASSQVGGNTEAFF
once	TRBJ2-7	TRBD1	TRBV11-3	TGTGCCTGTCAGGTGGGACAGGGATTGGGCGAGCAGTACTTC	CACQVGQGLGEQYF
.	TRBJ2-7	TRBD2	TRBV7-6	TGTGCCAGCAGCTTAGGTGTAGCGGGAGGAAGGTACGAGCAGTACTTC	CASSLGVAGGRYEQYF
.	TRBJ1-1	.	TRBV7-6	TGTGCCAGCAAAGCTTACACTTCGGACACCTCTAACACTGAAGCTTTCTTT	CASKAYTSDTSNTEAFF
.	TRBJ2-7	TRBD1	TRBV5-1	TGCGCCAGCAGCTTACAGGGGTACGAGCAGTACTTC	CASSLQGYEQYF
.	TRBJ2-3	TRBD2	TRBV7-2	TGTGCCAGCAGCCTACGACTAGCGGGAGGTTTAGATACGCAGTATTTT	CASSLRLAGGLDTQYF
.	TRBJ2-1	TRBD2	TRBV9	TGTGCCGGATCTAGCGGGGCTCAACGTACTAATGAGCAGTTCTTC	CAGSSGAQRTNEQFF
.	TRBJ2-1	TRBD1	TRBV9	TGTGCCAGCAGCGATCACCCCGGGACAGGGGCTAACAATGAGCAGTTCTTC	CASSDHPGTGANNEQFF
few	TRBJ2-7	TRBD1	TRBV6-1	TGTGCCAGCAGTGAATACGGACAGGGGCCCTACGAGCAGTACTTC	CASSEYGQGPYEQYF
.	TRBJ1-1	.	TRBV11-3	TGTGCCAGCAGCCGAACAGGGAGTACTGAAGCTTTCTTT	CASSRTGSTEAFF
.	TRBJ2-1	.	TRBV11-3	TGTGCCAGCAGAAAGGAGGCCGACTACAATGAGCAGTTCTTC	CASRKEADYNEQFF
.	TRBJ1-5	.	TRBV6-1	TGTGCCAGCAGTGACCCACGGGGGTATCAGCCCCAGCATTTT	CASSDPRGYQPQHF
.	TRBJ1-1	.	TRBV29-1	TGCAGCGTTGAGGTTGACAGAGAGAACACTGAAGCTTTCTTT	CSVEVDRENTEAFF
.	TRBJ1-1	.	TRBV27	TGTGCCAGCAGTTATCGGGGGGGGGACACTGAAGCTTTCTTT	CASSYRGGDTEAFF
.	TRBJ1-2	.	TRBV5-4	TGTGCCAGCAGCGATGAGGGCGCCTATGGCTACACCTTC	CASSDEGAYGYTF
.	TRBJ2-7	.	TRBV5-1	TGCGCCAGCTCCCTCGCCTACGAGCAGTACTTC	CASSLAYEQYF
.	TRBJ2-3	TRBD1	TRBV5-5	TGTGCCAGCACCTCCGGGACAGGGGGCACAGATACGCAGTATTTT	CASTSGTGGTDTQYF
.	TRBJ1-5	.	TRBV19	TGTGCCAGTAGTATTCAGAGGCAGCCCCAGCATTTT	CASSIQRQPQHF
.	TRBJ1-4	TRBD1	TRBV5-4	TGTGCCAGCAGCAATCCCGGGACAGTTGGTGAAAAACTGTTTTTT	CASSNPGTVGEKLFF
.	TRBJ1-1	.	TRBV19	TGTGCCAGTAGTTTCAGACAGCAGGGAACTGAAGCTTTCTTT	CASSFRQQGTEAFF
.	TRBJ1-1	.	TRBV29-1	TGCAGCGTTGATAGTCGAGGGGGTGATGAAGCTTTCTTT	CSVDSRGGDEAFF
.	TRBJ2-5	.	TRBV7-9	TGTGCCAGCAGTGAAGTCTCGTCCCTTCGGGAGACCCAGTACTTC	CASSEVSSLRETQYF
.	TRBJ2-1	.	TRBV7-7	TGTGCTAGCAGCTTAGGGGTTCCGGATTCGTTAGGAGATGAGCAGTTCTTC	CASSLGVPDSLGDEQFF
.	TRBJ1-1	.	TRBV4-3	TGCGCCAGCAGCCAAGACGGTATGAACACTGAAGCTTTCTTT	CASSQDGMNTEAFF
once	TRBJ1-1	.	TRBV19	TGTGCCAGTGCGATAAAGCGCGGCACTGAAGCTTTCTTT	CASAIKRGTEAFF
.	TRBJ2-2	TRBD2	TRBV18	TGTGCCAGCGCAAAGCGAGCGGGAACGACCGGGGAGCTGTTTTTT	CASAKRAGTTGELFF
.	TRBJ2-1	.	TRBV5-6	TGTGCCAGCAGCTTGCAATACGGGAGGGGGCCTAGCAATGAGCAGTTCTTC	CASSLQYGRGPSNEQFF
.	TRBJ2-3	TRBD1	TRBV27	TGTGCCAGCAGGGCAGGGGGTAGGTTGACAGATACGCAGTATTTT	CASRAGGRLTDTQYF
.	TRBJ1-2	TRBD1	TRBV7-9	TGTGCCAGCAGCTCGGAAACCTTACAGGGGGTAGGGTATGGCTACACCTTC	CASSSETLQGVGYGYTF
.	TRBJ2-1	TRBD2	TRBV20-1	TGCAGTGCTAGTCCCACTAGCGGGAGGGGGTACAATGAGCAGTTCTTC	CSASPTSGRGYNEQFF
.	TRBJ1-2	.	TRBV27	TGTGCCAGCAGCAAGACAGGCTACACCTTC	CASSKTGYTF
.	TRBJ1-1	TRBD1	TRBV6-2/TRBV6-3	TGTGCCAGCAGTTTACAGGGGAGTGTTACTGAAGCTTTCTTT	CASSLQGSVTEAFF